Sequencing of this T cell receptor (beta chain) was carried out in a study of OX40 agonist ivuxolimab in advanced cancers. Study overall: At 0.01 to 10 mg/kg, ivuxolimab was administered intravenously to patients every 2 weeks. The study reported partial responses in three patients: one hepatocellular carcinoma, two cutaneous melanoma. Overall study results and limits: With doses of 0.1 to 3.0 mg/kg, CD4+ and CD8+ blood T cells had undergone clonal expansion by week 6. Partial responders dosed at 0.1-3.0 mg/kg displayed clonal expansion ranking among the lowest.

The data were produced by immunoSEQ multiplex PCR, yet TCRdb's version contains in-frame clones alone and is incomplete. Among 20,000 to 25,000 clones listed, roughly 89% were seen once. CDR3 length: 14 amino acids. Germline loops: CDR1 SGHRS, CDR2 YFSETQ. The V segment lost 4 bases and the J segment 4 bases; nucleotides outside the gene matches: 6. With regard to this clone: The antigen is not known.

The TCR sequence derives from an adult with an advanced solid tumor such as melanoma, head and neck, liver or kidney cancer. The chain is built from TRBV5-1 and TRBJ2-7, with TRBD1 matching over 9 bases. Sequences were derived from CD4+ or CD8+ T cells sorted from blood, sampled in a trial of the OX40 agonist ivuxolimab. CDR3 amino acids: CASSAGTGRYEQYF. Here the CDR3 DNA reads TGCGCCAGCAGCGCCGGGACAGGGCGTTACGAGCAGTACTTC.